This T cell receptor (beta chain) was sequenced in a study of blood T cell repertoires in COVID-19. Study background: Sources were T cells, B-cell-depleted T cells, or PBMCs; the material itself was cDNA or gDNA.

The CDR3 spans 18 residues. The ends lost 0 bases at V and 11 bases at J; junction bases unmatched: 16. The germline V gene has CDR1 SGHVS and CDR2 FQNEAQ. The repertoire was sequenced with immunoSEQ multiplex PCR; TCRdb's copy has only in-frame clones and lacks some. The repertoire holds 270,000 or so clones, with 70% to 90% as singletons. Concerning this clone: Other DNA sequences in the same sample also yield this CDR3.

V gene TRBV7-8 combines with J gene TRBJ2-1; 10 bases fit TRBD2. The sequenced sample was peripheral blood. The TCR was taken from a woman aged 25 to 39 with active or convalescent COVID-19. This CDR3 is CASSLAQGAGGRFPKQFF. The DNA for the CDR3 is TGTGCCAGCAGCTTAGCGCAAGGAGCGGGGGGGCGGTTCCCCAAGCAGTTCTTC.